This T cell receptor (beta chain) appears in the sequencing data of a study of blood T cell repertoires in COVID-19 (dated by TCRdb to 2020 to 2021). The study in broad terms: Collaborator samples came from the United States, Italy and Spain and covered acute and convalescent phases of COVID-19. The dataset comprised deeply sampled blood TCRbeta repertoires from subjects exposed to, actively infected with, or recovered from COVID-19. The repertoires were made available in a free public database intended to serve as a resource for research on the immune response to SARS-CoV-2. The samples were drawn from two sources: the first 160 participants of the ongoing ImmuneRACE study, and 950 to 1,500 subjects contributed by 6 global collaborators. HLA class I and class II types, where available, came from metadata supplied by the sample provider rather than from assay-based typing. The material from the prospective study consisted of cDNA or gDNA derived from T cells, B-cell-depleted T cells, or PBMCs. Nearly every sample came with metadata listing a de-identified subject ID, COVID-19 status, age in years and sex. Paper-wide results and their limitations: Clinical and demographic metadata were provided uncurated, with the amount varying by source and participant.

Participants in the prospective study were aged roughly 18 to 90 years, lived in 20 to 30 United States geographic areas, and enrolled through a virtual design. In the prospective study, participants were assigned to cohorts based on the clinical history participants reported in a screening survey and a study questionnaire. Exposed participants were defined as having been in contact with someone with a PCR-confirmed or clinician-diagnosed COVID-19 case within 2 weeks of study entry. Each participant in the prospective study had whole blood, serum and a nasopharyngeal or oropharyngeal swab collected by mobile phlebotomists. Over an approximately two-month period, participants in the prospective study had the option of providing additional blood draws and questionnaires. Blood samples from the prospective study were shipped frozen or at room temperature prior to DNA extraction. From its cysteine to its phenylalanine, the CDR3 spans 15 amino acids. Only the CDR3 portion is preserved as DNA: 45 bases, with reading frame beginning at the first base. The germline V gene (reference sequence) provides CDR1 LNHDA and CDR2 SQIVND. At the junction V is shortened by 3 bases and J by 2 bases, with 14 bases in between.

The immunoSEQ Assay, a bias-controlled multiplex PCR, was used to amplify TCRbeta CDR3 regions from genomic DNA. Concerning the study's data processing: The number of nucleated cells in each sample was estimated by amplification of reference gene primers within the assay. To quantify the absolute abundance of each unique TCRbeta CDR3 rearrangement, sequence reads were collapsed and filtered. For each sample, productive Simpson clonality was calculated as the square root of Simpson's diversity index over productive rearrangements. Here the immuneACCESS table is served through TCRdb, limited to in-frame sequences with V and J called. Missing clones are a known gap in these copies; in checked studies unresolved V genes cover under half, and the rest lacks a known reason. The V and J calls and clone size were taken over from that table, and D and trimming were inferred from the DNA. The sample has under 300,000 clones on record, 80% to 90% of them singletons. Clones ranked in the top ten supply about 7% of the sample.

For this clone: Its specific antigen is unknown. Qualities for individual bases were not recorded, and no much larger clone is one base off.

The sequence came from a woman aged 45-59 years who had been exposed to COVID-19. The V gene is TRBV19 and the J gene is TRBJ2-7; TRBD2 could be the D gene, as 5 bases match. The sequenced sample was PBMCs or T cells enriched from blood (not recorded which). The DNA sequence follows: TGTGCCAGTAGTATTAAGGGAGCCTTAGCCTACGAGCAGTACTTC. Its protein reads: CASSIKGALAYEQYF.